Following are 6 T cell receptor beta chains from one sample sequenced in a study of T cell repertoires in cytomegalovirus infection. TCRdb independently ran MiXCR on the reads; one entry per CDR3 protein. The table lists approximately 260,000 distinct CDR3 sequences, around 20% of them singletons, with approximately 19% in the top ten. The antigens of these receptors remain unknown. The source material was cultured PBMCs, sampled from culture after CMV antigen stimulation. The receptors were sampled from a human donor in good health (CMV status not recorded). Some clones in this sample may be carry-over from other donors' samples.

This clonotype was observed a few times. The CDR3 region is CASSLETGRTDTQYF. The CDR3 bases are TGTGCCAGCAGCCTAGAGACAGGACGCACAGATACGCAGTATTTT. The chain combines TRBV7-9 with TRBJ2-3; D may be TRBD1 (6 bases). The CDR3 is made up of 15 amino acids. V was shortened by 5 bases and J by 1 base, with 13 bases between the two germline ends. The V gene's germline CDR1 is SEHNR and CDR2 FQNEAQ (reference sequence).

The chain combines TRBV4-2 with TRBJ2-7; a possible D gene is TRBD2 (5 bases). The CDR3 covers 18 residues. Per germline, CDR1 LGHNA and CDR2 YNFKEQ. Trimming removed 1 base at V and 3 bases at J, with 22 bases between. CDR3 nucleotides: TGTGCCAGCAGCCAAGGGCCTTTGAGGGCAGGTGGAGGCTACGAGCAGTACTTC. It translates to CASSQGPLRAGGGYEQYF.

This clonotype occurred a few times. The chain links TRBV28 to TRBJ2-1; 12 nucleotides agree with TRBD2. The CDR3 totals 15 residues. V shed 5 bases and J 3 bases; nucleotides not matched to a gene: 2. The germline V gene has CDR1 MDHEN and CDR2 SYDVKM. The CDR3 DNA follows: TGTGCCAGCAGTCCGACTAGCGGGGGCTACAATGAGCAGTTCTTC. Translation gives CASSPTSGGYNEQFF.

This clonotype was picked up a small number of times. The chain joins TRBV4-3 to TRBJ1-5; no clear D gene. Germline V gene lookup returns CDR1 LGHNA and CDR2 YSLEER. The V end lost 4 bases, the J end lost 2 bases, and 12 bases lay between the germline ends. CDR3 length equals 15 residues. CDR3 nucleotides: TGCGCCAGCAGCCCGAATTATCTAGGCAATCAGCCCCAGCATTTT. It codes for CASSPNYLGNQPQHF.

This clonotype was seen just once. One end of the junction varies from germline; a read error may be responsible. CDR3 region: CTSRGTIIGSYEQYF. In DNA form, the CDR3 reads TGTACCAGCAGAGGGACAATAATCGGCTCCTACGAGCAGTACTTC. This chain uses TRBV2 with TRBJ2-7; D is possibly TRBD1 (6 bases). This CDR3 is built from 15 residues. CDR1 SNHLY and CDR2 FYNNEI come from the germline V gene.

This clonotype appeared a few times. The chain joins TRBV11-2 to TRBJ2-1; 12 nucleotides line up with TRBD2. The germline CDR1 and CDR2 sequences are SGHAT and FQNNGV. The CDR3 sequence is 13 residues long. V trimming: 8 bases; J trimming: 7 bases; junction bases outside the gene matches: 3. The CDR3 reads CASGLAGSNEQFF. The CDR3 DNA follows: TGTGCCAGCGGACTAGCGGGATCTAATGAGCAGTTCTTC.